This entry concerns a single T cell receptor (beta chain). The data were obtained in a study of blood T cell repertoires in COVID-19. The overall study: The study drew acute and convalescent COVID-19 samples from the United States, Italy and Spain.

Resolution of symptoms, clearance, or two negative PCRs was present in recovered Cohort 3 donors. Under the authors' procedure: For nucleated cells, counts were estimated from reference gene primer amplification. Repertoires were generated with immunoSEQ multiplex PCR, while TCRdb's copy carries only in-frame clones and drops some. That table gives V, J and clone size, and the DNA gave D and trimming. The sample contains 330,000 or so clones, roughly 87% of which appear only once. The V gene end was trimmed by 8 bases and the J gene end by 8 bases; junction bases not matched to a gene: 3. CDR1 MDHEN and CDR2 SYDVKM come from the germline V gene. The CDR3 has 13 residues.

The chain uses TRBV28 and TRBJ2-1, with TRBD2 identical over 13 bases. Sequenced input: PBMCs or T cells enriched from blood (not recorded which). The TCR was taken from a woman in her twenties or thirties who had recovered from COVID-19. In DNA form, the CDR3 reads TGTGCCAGCGGACTAGCGGGAGCCTATGAGCAGTTCTTC. It translates to CASGLAGAYEQFF.